These T cell receptor beta chains were read from a single sample in a study of CD8+ T cells in alopecia areata. This table comes from immunoSEQ multiplex PCR, and its TCRdb copy is limited to in-frame clones, with some not included. The table includes approximately 150,000 clones, approximately 86% detected once. The source was CD8+ T cells sorted from blood, collected at week 4, from a patient treated with tofacitinib. The receptors derive from a human donor with alopecia areata. CDR3s include the opening cysteine and the closing phenylalanine or tryptophan. The order of the fields is J gene, V gene, CDR3 protein.

>TRBJ1-5|TRBV2
CASSATLTGSQPQHF
>TRBJ1-1|TRBV29-1
CSVLWQLNTEAFF
>TRBJ2-7|TRBV27
CASSSLVAGPYEQYF
>TRBJ1-1|TRBV15
CATSIRGSAMNTEAFF
>TRBJ2-7|TRBV29-1
CSGRTDAYEQYF
>TRBJ1-1|TRBV9
CASSPPNTEAFF
>TRBJ1-1|TRBV25-1
CASSGVGGGQLNTEAFF
>TRBJ2-5|TRBV6-5
CASSQLAGEGETQYF
>TRBJ1-1|TRBV25-1
CASNAGQSEAFF
>TRBJ2-5|TRBV27
CASSLRSSGDGETQYF
>TRBJ2-7|TRBV18
CASSITSEGSYEQYF
>TRBJ2-7|TRBV11-2
CASSLGTGGYEQYF
>TRBJ2-7|TRBV29-1
CSVVGERVYEQYF
>TRBJ2-3|TRBV5-1
CASSLGTITDTQYF
>TRBJ2-4|TRBV18
CASSPPPSDTTKNIQYF
>TRBJ1-3|TRBV7-2
CASSDPGHLSGNTIYF
>TRBJ2-7|TRBV4-1
CASSQELHGSYEQYF
>TRBJ2-7|TRBV29-1
CSVEVGSEQYF
>TRBJ2-3|TRBV10-3
CAISEPGTKADTQYF
>TRBJ2-5|TRBV29-1
CSVEEGTGEETQYF
>TRBJ2-2|TRBV9
CASSVEGAGELFF
>TRBJ2-3|TRBV7-9
CASSFSDTQYF
>TRBJ2-1|TRBV11-2
CASSWVLATGEQFF
>TRBJ2-2|TRBV19
CASSIPGQARILNTGELFF
>TRBJ2-2|TRBV30
CAWRAGELFF
>TRBJ2-6|TRBV6-5
CASSRAGANVLTF
>TRBJ1-2|TRBV7-9
CASSSDSPFYGYTF
>TRBJ2-4|TRBV14
CASSVTQGSIQYF
>TRBJ2-2|TRBV9
CASPGFPRNGELFF
>TRBJ1-5|TRBV6-5
CASSMGVFNQPQHF
>TRBJ2-1|TRBV29-1
CSGGRLNNEQFF
>TRBJ1-1|TRBV30
CAWTHPDRMNTEAFF
>TRBJ2-1|TRBV27
CASSLGRSNEQFF
>TRBJ1-2|TRBV27
CASSQSAMSGYTF
>TRBJ1-5|TRBV5-1
CASSLGTGNQPQHF
>TRBJ2-1|TRBV30
CAWSVAHEQFF
>TRBJ2-7|TRBV4-1
CASSQGLWIGGYEQYF
>TRBJ2-3|TRBV9
CASSVAVAGGRKTDTQYF
>TRBJ2-2|TRBV7-3
CASSLFGGELFF
>TRBJ1-2|TRBV9
CASSPGTSYGYTF
>TRBJ2-4|TRBV2
CASGGQTLAKNIQYF
>TRBJ2-5|TRBV11-1
CASSYAEGLETQYF
>TRBJ2-3|TRBV18
CASSPQGGDTQYF
>TRBJ2-5|TRBV9
CASGETQYF
>TRBJ2-6|TRBV27
CASSLTSSSGANVLTF
>TRBJ1-2|TRBV7-9
CASSLSTGEGYTF
>TRBJ2-1|TRBV2
CASLAGNEQFF